Presented here are 13 T cell receptor beta chains from one specimen sequenced in a study of Graves' ophthalmopathy and Graves' hyperthyroidism. Researchers took RNA transcripts and amplified TCR beta CDR3 regions from them. First-round RT-PCR employed HTBI primers, with a second-round multiplex PCR after it. TCRdb reprocessed the multiplex PCR reads with MiXCR, giving one entry per CDR3 protein. Of roughly 480,000 distinct CDR3 sequences in the sample, about 15% were seen once. Material: blood. These receptors came from a woman younger than 45 with Graves' ophthalmopathy.

There are many counts of this clonotype. The chain links TRBV6-1 to TRBJ1-1; 11 bases map to TRBD1. With 6 bases clipped from V and 5 bases from J, the junction kept 8 bases outside the gene matches. This CDR3 has 15 amino acids. Germline lookup yields CDR1 MNHNS and CDR2 SASEGT. CDR3 in amino acids: CASSRGQGAGTEAFF. The CDR3 DNA reads as TGTGCCAGCAGCCGCGGACAGGGGGCAGGAACTGAAGCTTTCTTT.

In this sample, this clonotype turned up many times. The CDR3 nucleotides are TGTGCCATCAGTGAAGGAGTAGCGGAGTTTTATGAGCAGTTCTTC. Translating it yields CAISEGVAEFYEQFF. V is TRBV10-3 and J is TRBJ2-1; maybe TRBD2 (6 bases). From germline, CDR1 is ENHRY and CDR2 SYGVKD. Trimming shortened V by 3 bases and J by 8 bases, and 17 bases separated the two germline ends. CDR3 length: 15 residues.

There are many counts of this clonotype. This chain connects TRBV5-1 to TRBJ1-1; no firm D call. The CDR3 has 15 amino acids. V gave up 0 bases and J gave up 1 base, with 10 bases separating them. The germline V gene encodes CDR1 SGHRS and CDR2 YFSETQ. The CDR3 DNA reads TGCGCCAGCAGCTTGGGATCCGCAGAGAACACTGAAGCTTTCTTT. This translates into CASSLGSAENTEAFF. Full variable domain (missing parts from reference TRBV5-1 and TRBJ1-1): KAGVTQTPRYLIKTRGQQVTLSCSPISGHRSVSWYQQTPGQGLQFLFEYFSETQRNKGNFPGRFSGRQFSNSRSEMNVSTLELGDSALYLCASSLGSAENTEAFFGQGTRLTVV.

At least ten counts were recorded for this clonotype. V and J are TRBV24-1 and TRBJ2-5; no firm D call. Per the germline V gene, CDR1 is KGHDR and CDR2 is SFDVKD. The CDR3 spans 14 residues. The V gene lost 2 bases and the J gene lost 1 base, with 7 bases spanning the gap. The CDR3 DNA reads as TGTGCCACCAGTGATTGGGCCCTCCAAGAGACCCAGTACTTC. It yields the protein CATSDWALQETQYF.

This chain links TRBV15 with TRBJ2-5; the D is unclear. The V end lost 3 bases, the J end lost 4 bases, and 6 bases lay between the germline ends. CDR3 length equals 12 residues. CDR1 and CDR2 from the germline V gene are LNHNV and YYDKDF (reference sequence). The CDR3 region is CATSSPGETQYF. The CDR3 nucleotides are TGTGCCACCAGCAGTCCAGGAGAGACCCAGTACTTC.

At least ten counts were recorded for this clonotype. V gene TRBV28 combines with J gene TRBJ2-7; TRBD2 matches 11 bases. V gave up 6 bases and J gave up 3 bases; unmatched junction bases: 10. This CDR3 has 16 residues. CDR1 and CDR2 from the germline V gene are MDHEN and SYDVKM. The CDR3: CASSLTSGSYFYEQYF. The CDR3 region has the DNA TGTGCCAGCAGCCTAACTAGCGGGAGTTACTTCTACGAGCAGTACTTC.

In this sample, this clonotype turned up many times. This rearrangement joins TRBV14 to TRBJ2-7; perhaps TRBD1 as D (5 bases). The CDR3 is made up of 12 amino acids. The V gene lost 0 bases and the J gene lost 9 bases, with 9 bases spanning the gap. Germline CDR1 reads SGHDN; CDR2 reads FVKESK. The CDR3 sequence is CASSQDGRAQYF. CDR3 nucleotide sequence: TGTGCCAGCAGCCAAGATGGCAGGGCGCAGTACTTC.

This clonotype was seen at least ten times. The V call is TRBV7-2, the J call TRBJ2-5, with 9 nucleotides matching TRBD2. V shed 2 bases, J shed 2 bases, and the junction held 3 bases outside the gene matches. Per the germline V gene, CDR1 is SGHTA and CDR2 is FQGNSA. CDR3 size: 15 residues. The CDR3 bases are TGTGCCAGCAGCTTATTAGCGGGGGAACAAGAGACCCAGTACTTC. Translating it yields CASSLLAGEQETQYF.

This clonotype was seen ten or more times. The chain is built from TRBV19 and TRBJ1-2; D remains unclear. Trimming cost V 11 bases and J 4 bases, with 20 bases left between them. Germline lookup yields CDR1 LNHDA and CDR2 SQIVND (reference sequence). This CDR3 has 14 residues. The CDR3 sequence: CASTDGPVGYGYTF. The CDR3 DNA sequence: TGTGCCTCAACGGACGGACCAGTAGGCTATGGCTACACCTTC.

This clonotype was counted many times. This chain links TRBV15 with TRBJ2-5; D gene ambiguous. The ends were cut back, 1 base at V and 5 bases at J, with 8 bases in the middle. This CDR3 region has 13 residues. In germline, CDR1 is LNHNV, CDR2 YYDKDF (reference sequence). The CDR3 sequence: CATSRVVDETQYF. Written as DNA, the CDR3 is TGTGCCACCAGCAGAGTAGTGGATGAGACCCAGTACTTC. Complete variable domain (other parts from reference TRBV15 and TRBJ2-5): DAMVIQNPRYQVTQFGKPVTLSCSQTLNHNVMYWYQQKSSQAPKLLFHYYDKDFNNEADTPDNFQSRRPNTSFCFLDIRSPGLGDTAMYLCATSRVVDETQYFGPGTRLLVL.

This clonotype was counted many times. J is TRBJ1-1 and V is TRBV28; D uncertain. Germline V gene data show CDR1 as MDHEN and CDR2 as SYDVKM. This CDR3 has 11 amino acids. The V and J ends lost 6 bases and 3 bases respectively, with 5 bases between them. The CDR3 reads CASSGDTEAFF. The CDR3 bases are TGTGCCAGCAGCGGAGACACTGAAGCTTTCTTT. The full variable domain, with the rest looked up from reference TRBV28 and TRBJ1-1, is DVKVTQSSRYLVKRTGEKVFLECVQDMDHENMFWYRQDPGLGLRLIYFSYDVKMKEKGDIPEGYSVSREKKERFSLILESASTNQTSMYLCASSGDTEAFFGQGTRLTVV.

The chain recombines TRBV7-9 with TRBJ2-5, with 7 bases matching TRBD2. V shed 2 bases and J 5 bases; nucleotides not matched to a gene: 5. CDR3 length: 14 residues. Germline V gives CDR1 SEHNR, CDR2 FQNEAQ (reference sequence). The CDR3 is CASSLSGEGETQYF. The CDR3 DNA sequence: TGTGCCAGCAGCTTAAGCGGGGAAGGCGAGACCCAGTACTTC.

The chain joins TRBV6-2 or TRBV6-3 to TRBJ2-2; 10 bases align to TRBD2. The CDR3 covers 15 residues. Germline CDR1 is MNHEY and CDR2 is SVGEGT. J lost 9 bases, V lost 2 bases, and 6 bases had no gene match. In DNA, the CDR3 is TGTGCCAGCAGTTACGGCGCTAGCGGGAGCTGGGAGCTGTTTTTT. Amino acid sequence: CASSYGASGSWELFF.